Following are 4 T cell receptor beta chains from one sample sequenced in a study of CD8 T cells in ankylosing spondylitis. A single record per CDR3 protein comes from TCRdb applying MiXCR to the 5' RACE reads. The data show under 150,000 distinct CDR3 sequences, 7% to 9% seen once. Specimen: synovial fluid, either unsorted or a sorted T cell fraction (not recorded which). These receptors were obtained from a male donor with ankylosing spondylitis.

In its sample, this clonotype was seen many times. V is TRBV20-1 and J is TRBJ2-4; D possibly corresponds to TRBD2 (5 bases). The CDR3 spans 13 residues. Looked up from germline, CDR1 is DFQATT and CDR2 is SNEGSKA (reference sequence). Deletions cut 5 bases from V and 6 bases from J, with 14 bases between. DNA of the CDR3: TGCAGTGCTGTCATTACCCGGGGAAACATTCAGTACTTC. Translation gives CSAVITRGNIQYF.

This clonotype appeared many times. The chain is built from TRBV11-1 and TRBJ1-1; tentatively, D is TRBD1 (5 bases). This CDR3 has 18 amino acids. Trimming took off 4 bases at V and 4 bases at J, with 25 bases between the two ends. Germline V gene sequence: CDR1 SGHAT, CDR2 FQDESV (reference sequence). The CDR3 reads CASSSPTWEGRGSTEAFF. CDR3 bases: TGTGCCAGCAGCTCTCCAACCTGGGAGGGGAGAGGGAGCACTGAAGCTTTCTTT. Using reference TRBV11-1 and TRBJ1-1 for the parts outside the CDR3, the full variable domain is EAEVAQSPRYKITEKSQAVAFWCDPISGHATLYWYRQILGQGPELLVQFQDESVVDDSQLPKDRFSAERLKGVDSTLKIQPAELGDSAMYLCASSSPTWEGRGSTEAFFGQGTRLTVV.

The chain employs TRBV4-1 and TRBJ1-2, with D maybe TRBD1 (5 bases). The ends were cut back, 4 bases at V and 5 bases at J, with 14 bases in the middle. CDR3 length equals 14 residues. The germline CDR1 and CDR2 sequences are MGHRA and YSYEKL. This CDR3 reads CASSPAGTGYGYTF. In nucleotides, the CDR3 is TGCGCCAGCAGCCCGGCCGGGACGGGGTATGGCTACACCTTC.

Ten or more counts support this clonotype. The rearrangement links TRBV6-5 to TRBJ1-6; 8 nucleotides line up with TRBD1. After removal of 5 bases from V and 0 bases from J, the junction contained 6 bases not matched to a gene. CDR3 length: 17 amino acids. Germline CDR1 is MNHEY and CDR2 is SVGAGI. The CDR3 is CASSTRQGSSYNSPLHF. CDR3 coding DNA: TGTGCCAGCAGTACCCGACAGGGGAGCTCCTATAATTCACCCCTCCACTTT.